This T cell receptor beta chain was profiled in a study of cytomegalovirus exposure and HLA in healthy donors. The CDR3 is 15 residues long. J gave up 1 base and V 0 bases, and 1 base lay outside the gene matches. From germline, CDR1 is SGHRS and CDR2 YFSETQ. Researchers ran the PCR with 60 Vbeta and 13 Jbeta primers. The data were produced by immunoSEQ multiplex PCR, yet TCRdb's version contains in-frame clones alone and is incomplete. Among approximately 110,000 clones listed, 82% were seen once. Details on this clone: Its antigen is currently unknown.

Study results and limitations: It was taken for granted in presence/absence analyses that sequencing depth across donors was roughly uniform.

Sequenced sample: PBMCs. This clonotype originated in a man younger than 45 in good health and CMV-seropositive. V and J are TRBV5-1 and TRBJ2-1; 7 bases agree with TRBD1. In DNA form, the CDR3 reads TGCGCCAGCAGCTTGGAACAGGGGTCCTACAATGAGCAGTTCTTC. This gives the protein CASSLEQGSYNEQFF.